This TCR beta chain was recovered during a study of technical replicates of blood from several donors. The CDR3 covers 19 residues. The germline CDR1 and CDR2 sequences are SEHNR and FQNEAQ (reference sequence). Trimming removed 6 bases from V and 0 bases from J; junction bases left unmatched: 16. Clones were sequenced by immunoSEQ multiplex PCR, and TCRdb holds only the in-frame ones, with some missing. Counted here are tens of thousands of clones, 96% occurring once; the ten biggest clones make up under 0.2%. This chain links TRBV7-9 with TRBJ2-2; 7 nucleotides align to TRBD1. What was sequenced was T cells isolated from PBMCs. This TCR was recovered from a human donor in good health. CDR3: CASRRPNRDSKTNTGELFF. CDR3 in DNA: TGTGCCAGCAGACGCCCTAACCGGGACAGCAAAACGAACACCGGGGAGCTGTTTTTT.